This is a list of T cell receptor beta chains from one sample in a study of beta chain features in type 1 diabetes. Only in-frame clones appear in the TCRdb table, and some are missing; sequencing was by immunoSEQ multiplex PCR. The table includes roughly 12,000 clones, under 50% detected once. Sequencing was performed on stem cell memory CD4+ T cells from blood. Receptors were obtained from a man younger than 35 in good health. The CDR3 runs from the conserved cysteine through the conserved F or W. A D gene is named only where the DNA matches it firmly. Size tells how often a clone was seen (once, few, many) or the class of an expanded clone, and some rows leave it out.

TRBV7-3	-	-	TRBJ1-6	CASSLRRSNSPLHF	TGTGCCAGCAGCTTACGCAGGTCTAATTCACCCCTCCACTTT
TRBV5-1	TRBD2	-	TRBJ2-1	CASSRIDRGGLGNEQFF	TGCGCCAGCAGCCGGATAGACCGGGGGGGCCTTGGGAATGAGCAGTTCTTC
TRBV7-6	TRBD1	-	TRBJ2-7	CASSLQQGAGEQYF	TGTGCCAGCAGCTTACAACAGGGGGCTGGCGAGCAGTACTTC
TRBV19	TRBD2	-	TRBJ2-7	CASSISGAPNEQYF	TGTGCCAGTAGTATCAGCGGGGCGCCGAACGAGCAGTACTTC
TRBV4-3	TRBD2	-	TRBJ2-3	CASSSPGTSGSRRQYF	TGCGCCAGCAGCTCCCCCGGGACTAGCGGGAGCCGCCGCCAGTATTTT
TRBV5-8	-	few	TRBJ2-7	CASSRPDRSYEQYF	TGTGCCAGCAGCCGGCCCGACAGGAGCTACGAGCAGTACTTC
TRBV7-4	TRBD1	-	TRBJ1-2	CASSALSTGASYGYTF	TGTGCCAGCAGCGCCCTGTCGACAGGGGCTTCCTATGGCTACACCTTC
TRBV11-2	TRBD2	-	TRBJ2-3	CASSATSGGAADTQYF	TGTGCCAGCAGTGCTACTAGCGGGGGGGCAGCAGATACGCAGTATTTT
TRBV7-2	-	-	TRBJ2-1	CASKPPLAGTEQFF	TGTGCCAGCAAGCCACCCCTCGCGGGGACTGAGCAGTTCTTC
TRBV28	TRBD2	-	TRBJ2-6	CASGGVLHSGANVLTF	TGTGCCAGCGGGGGGGTCCTTCACTCTGGGGCCAACGTCCTGACTTTC
TRBV5-4	-	few	TRBJ2-1	CASSPVRVGNEQFF	TGTGCCAGCAGCCCGGTGCGGGTCGGCAATGAGCAGTTCTTC
TRBV5-4	TRBD2	few	TRBJ2-3	CASSFRAGARTDTQYF	TGTGCCAGCAGCTTCCGAGCGGGGGCCCGCACAGATACGCAGTATTTT
TRBV7-2	-	-	TRBJ1-4	CASSLEGSTGEKLFF	TGTGCCAGCAGCTTAGAGGGGTCAACGGGTGAAAAACTGTTTTTT
TRBV4-2	TRBD2	few	TRBJ2-3	CASSQASGGSTDTQYF	TGTGCCAGCAGCCAAGCTAGCGGGGGCAGCACAGATACGCAGTATTTT
TRBV7-3	-	-	TRBJ2-7	CASSLGWGQTYEQYF	TGTGCCAGCAGCTTAGGCTGGGGGCAGACCTACGAGCAGTACTTC
TRBV28	-	-	TRBJ1-5	CASSLDINQPQHF	TGTGCCAGCAGTTTGGACATCAATCAGCCCCAGCATTTT
TRBV10-3	-	once	TRBJ1-6	CAIGDTYNSPLHF	TGTGCCATAGGGGACACATATAATTCACCCCTCCACTTT
TRBV12-5	TRBD2	few	TRBJ2-2	CASGLVLSSGEDRELFF	TGTGCTAGTGGTTTGGTATTGTCTAGCGGGGAGGATAGGGAGCTGTTTTTT
TRBV6-6	TRBD2	few	TRBJ2-7	CASSSGTSSHAYEQYF	TGTGCCAGCAGCTCTGGGACTAGCAGTCATGCCTACGAGCAGTACTTC
TRBV30	TRBD1	once	TRBJ1-2	CAWSVQGVDGYTF	TGTGCCTGGAGTGTACAGGGGGTGGATGGCTACACCTTC
TRBV28	-	-	TRBJ2-3	CASNRRGGENPDTQYF	TGTGCCAGCAACCGCCGTGGCGGGGAAAACCCAGATACGCAGTATTTT
TRBV28	-	-	TRBJ1-5	CASRGGDISNQPQHF	TGTGCCAGCAGGGGGGGGGACATTAGCAATCAGCCCCAGCATTTT
TRBV11-2	-	-	TRBJ1-2	CASSFAGVEGYTF	TGTGCCAGCAGCTTCGCAGGGGTAGAAGGCTACACCTTC
TRBV7-2	-	few	TRBJ2-3	CASSSTGKGDTQYF	TGTGCCAGCAGCTCCACAGGGAAGGGAGATACGCAGTATTTT
TRBV28	TRBD2	-	TRBJ2-7	CASRKAGLLTPYEQYF	TGTGCCAGCAGAAAAGCGGGACTCCTGACCCCCTACGAGCAGTACTTC
TRBV9	-	-	TRBJ2-6	CASSVRPGFVPGANVLTF	TGTGCCAGCAGCGTTCGGCCAGGGTTCGTCCCTGGGGCCAACGTCCTGACTTTC
TRBV5-1	TRBD1	few	TRBJ2-5	CASSFGQGFPETQYF	TGCGCCAGCAGCTTTGGACAGGGGTTTCCGGAGACCCAGTACTTC
TRBV30	TRBD1	few	TRBJ2-7	CAWIIPGQGSYEQYF	TGTGCCTGGATTATTCCGGGACAGGGCTCCTACGAGCAGTACTTC
TRBV7-4	-	few	TRBJ1-5	CASSLIPLEQPQHF	TGTGCCAGCAGCTTAATACCGCTGGAGCAGCCCCAGCATTTT
TRBV27	TRBD1	-	TRBJ1-6	CASSSAEGANSPLHF	TGTGCCAGCAGTTCTGCGGAGGGGGCTAATTCACCCCTCCACTTT
TRBV19	TRBD1	-	TRBJ2-3	CASSIGQGPDTQYF	TGTGCCAGTAGTATCGGACAGGGTCCAGATACGCAGTATTTT
TRBV29-1	TRBD1	-	TRBJ1-2	CSVEDHRGGGYTF	TGCAGCGTTGAAGATCACAGGGGTGGAGGCTACACCTTC
TRBV10-3	TRBD1	-	TRBJ2-1	CAISQGAYHEQFF	TGTGCCATCAGCCAGGGGGCTTACCATGAGCAGTTCTTC
TRBV10-3	TRBD2	-	TRBJ2-3	CATGQTSGVGTDTQYF	TGTGCCACCGGACAGACTAGCGGGGTCGGCACAGATACGCAGTATTTT
TRBV7-6	-	few	TRBJ2-7	CASSVDSQGSYEQYF	TGTGCCAGCAGCGTCGATAGCCAGGGAAGCTACGAGCAGTACTTC
TRBV6-1	TRBD1	-	TRBJ2-1	CASYRDRLNEQFF	TGTGCCAGCTACCGGGACAGGTTAAATGAGCAGTTCTTC
TRBV7-9	-	few	TRBJ2-7	CASSLVSGTPRGEQYF	TGTGCCAGCAGCTTAGTTTCCGGGACGCCCAGGGGCGAGCAGTACTTC
TRBV7-7	TRBD2	-	TRBJ2-1	CASSSTPGTSGGAYNEQFF	TGTGCCAGCAGCTCTACCCCCGGGACTAGCGGGGGGGCCTACAATGAGCAGTTCTTC
TRBV5-4	-	-	TRBJ2-7	CASSFGSSYEQYF	TGTGCCAGCAGCTTTGGGAGCTCCTACGAGCAGTACTTC
TRBV19	-	few	TRBJ2-1	CASSWGPSYNEQFF	TGTGCCAGTAGTTGGGGCCCCTCCTACAATGAGCAGTTCTTC
TRBV27	TRBD2	-	TRBJ2-2	CASSLRREDTGELFF	TGTGCCAGCAGTTTACGTCGGGAGGACACCGGGGAGCTGTTTTTT
TRBV4-2	TRBD1	-	TRBJ1-2	CASSQGPGQGNYGYTF	TGTGCCAGCAGCCAAGGCCCGGGACAGGGAAACTATGGCTACACCTTC
TRBV29-1	-	-	TRBJ2-1	CSVNKRGAGDYNEQFF	TGCAGCGTAAACAAACGGGGGGCAGGGGATTACAATGAGCAGTTCTTC
TRBV6-6	TRBD1	-	TRBJ2-7	CASTGQGNNYEQYF	TGTGCCAGTACGGGACAGGGAAATAACTACGAGCAGTACTTC
TRBV7-2	-	few	TRBJ2-7	CASSFSALESYEQYF	TGTGCCAGCAGCTTTAGTGCCTTAGAAAGCTACGAGCAGTACTTC
TRBV5-1	-	once	TRBJ2-5	CASSQRGRWQAQYF	TGCGCCAGCAGCCAAAGGGGCAGATGGCAGGCCCAGTACTTC
TRBV7-2	TRBD2	-	TRBJ2-1	CASSLGTGGSYNEQFF	TGTGCCAGCAGCTTAGGTACGGGGGGCTCCTACAATGAGCAGTTCTTC